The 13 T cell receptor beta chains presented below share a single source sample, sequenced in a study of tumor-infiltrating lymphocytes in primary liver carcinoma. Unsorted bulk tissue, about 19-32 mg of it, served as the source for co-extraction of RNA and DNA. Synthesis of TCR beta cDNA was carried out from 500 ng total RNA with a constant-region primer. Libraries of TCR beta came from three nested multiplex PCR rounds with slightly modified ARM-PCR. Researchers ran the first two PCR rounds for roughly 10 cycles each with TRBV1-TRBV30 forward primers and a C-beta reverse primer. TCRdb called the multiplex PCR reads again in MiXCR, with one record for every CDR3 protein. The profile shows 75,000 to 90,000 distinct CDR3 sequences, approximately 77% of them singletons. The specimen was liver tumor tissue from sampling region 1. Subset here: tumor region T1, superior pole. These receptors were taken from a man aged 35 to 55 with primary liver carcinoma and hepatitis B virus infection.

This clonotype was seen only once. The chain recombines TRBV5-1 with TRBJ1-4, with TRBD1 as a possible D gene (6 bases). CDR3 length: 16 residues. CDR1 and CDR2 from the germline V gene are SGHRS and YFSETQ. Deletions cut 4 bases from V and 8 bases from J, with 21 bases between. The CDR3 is CASSPSNYRAWEKLFF. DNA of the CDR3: TGCGCCAGCAGCCCCTCTAATTACAGGGCATGGGAAAAACTGTTTTTT.

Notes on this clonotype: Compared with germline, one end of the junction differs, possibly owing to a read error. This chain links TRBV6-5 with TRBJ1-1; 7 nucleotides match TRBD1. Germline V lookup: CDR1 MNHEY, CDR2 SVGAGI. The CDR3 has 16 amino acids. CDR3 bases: TGTGCCAACAGTAATTATTTGGACAGGATCCCTACAGTAGCTTTCTTT. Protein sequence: CANSNYLDRIPTVAFF.

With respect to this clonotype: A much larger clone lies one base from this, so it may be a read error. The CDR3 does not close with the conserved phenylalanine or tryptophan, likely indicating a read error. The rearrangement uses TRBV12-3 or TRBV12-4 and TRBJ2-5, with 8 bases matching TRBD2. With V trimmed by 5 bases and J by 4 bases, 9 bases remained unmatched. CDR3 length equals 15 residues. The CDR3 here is CASSNLGLVGETQYS. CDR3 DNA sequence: TGTGCCAGCAGTAACCTGGGACTAGTGGGAGAGACCCAGTACTCC.

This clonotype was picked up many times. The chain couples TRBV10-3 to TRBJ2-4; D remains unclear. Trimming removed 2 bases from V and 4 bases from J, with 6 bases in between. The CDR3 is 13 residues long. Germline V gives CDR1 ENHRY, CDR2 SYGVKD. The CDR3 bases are TGTGCCATCAGTGAGCCAACTAAAAACATTCAGTACTTC. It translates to CAISEPTKNIQYF.

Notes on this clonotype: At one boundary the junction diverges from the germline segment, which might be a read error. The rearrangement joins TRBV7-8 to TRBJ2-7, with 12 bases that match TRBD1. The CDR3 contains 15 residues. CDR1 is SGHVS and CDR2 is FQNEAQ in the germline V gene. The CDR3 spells CASSSGQGAQYVQYF. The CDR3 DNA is TGTGCCAGCAGCTCGGGACAGGGGGCTCAGTACGTGCAGTACTTC.

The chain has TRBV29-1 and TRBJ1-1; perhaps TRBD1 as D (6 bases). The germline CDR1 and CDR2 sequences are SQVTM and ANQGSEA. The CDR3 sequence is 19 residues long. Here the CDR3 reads CRDEGGSYSDGRRRTEAFF. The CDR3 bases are TGCAGGGATGAGGGGGGGTCCTACTCAGACGGGCGAAGAAGAACTGAAGCTTTCTTT.

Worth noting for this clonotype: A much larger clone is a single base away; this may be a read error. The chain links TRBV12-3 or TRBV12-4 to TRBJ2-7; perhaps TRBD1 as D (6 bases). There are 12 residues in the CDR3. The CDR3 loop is CDSSPGEYEQYF. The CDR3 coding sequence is TGTGACAGCAGTCCAGGGGAATACGAGCAGTACTTC.

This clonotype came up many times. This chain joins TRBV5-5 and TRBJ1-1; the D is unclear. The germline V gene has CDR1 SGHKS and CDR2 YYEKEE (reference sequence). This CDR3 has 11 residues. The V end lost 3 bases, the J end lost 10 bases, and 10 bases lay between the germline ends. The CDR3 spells CASSSGARAFF. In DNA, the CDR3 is TGTGCCAGCAGCTCCGGCGCCCGAGCTTTCTTT.

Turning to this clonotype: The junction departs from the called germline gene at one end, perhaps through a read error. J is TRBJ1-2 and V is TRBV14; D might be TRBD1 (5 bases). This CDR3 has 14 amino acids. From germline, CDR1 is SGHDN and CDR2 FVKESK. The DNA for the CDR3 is TGTGCCAACAGCCAAGTCGGGGGTGACTATCGCTACACCTTC. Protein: CANSQVGGDYRYTF.

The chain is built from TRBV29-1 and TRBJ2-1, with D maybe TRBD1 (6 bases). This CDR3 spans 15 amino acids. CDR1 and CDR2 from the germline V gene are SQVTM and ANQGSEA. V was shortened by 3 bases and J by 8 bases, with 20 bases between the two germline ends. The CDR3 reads CSVERRDMSYDEQFF. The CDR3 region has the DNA TGCAGCGTTGAGCGCCGGGACATGAGTTACGATGAGCAGTTCTTC.

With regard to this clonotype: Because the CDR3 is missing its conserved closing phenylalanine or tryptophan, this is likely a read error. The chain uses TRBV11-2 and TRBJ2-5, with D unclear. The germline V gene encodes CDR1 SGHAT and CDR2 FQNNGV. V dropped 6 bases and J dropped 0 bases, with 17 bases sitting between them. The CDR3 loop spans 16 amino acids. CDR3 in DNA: TGTGCCAGCAGATCCCGGTACTCGGCCCACCAAGAGACCCAGTACGCC. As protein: CASRSRYSAHQETQYA.

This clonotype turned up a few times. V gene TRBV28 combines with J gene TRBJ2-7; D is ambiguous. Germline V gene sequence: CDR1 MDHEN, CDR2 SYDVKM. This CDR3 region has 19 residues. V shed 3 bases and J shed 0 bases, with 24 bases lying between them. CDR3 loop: CASSLGSKGKWGYSYEQYF. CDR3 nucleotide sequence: TGTGCCAGCAGTTTGGGGTCGAAAGGGAAGTGGGGTTACTCCTACGAGCAGTACTTC.

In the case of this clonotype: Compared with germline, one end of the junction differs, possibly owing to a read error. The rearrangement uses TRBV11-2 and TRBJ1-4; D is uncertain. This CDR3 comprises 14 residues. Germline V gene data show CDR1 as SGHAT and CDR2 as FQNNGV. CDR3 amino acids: CASSPVATNERLFF. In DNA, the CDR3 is TGTGCCAGCAGCCCAGTGGCAACTAATGAAAGACTGTTTTTT. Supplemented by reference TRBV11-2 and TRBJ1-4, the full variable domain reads EAGVAQSPRYKIIEKRQSVAFWCNPISGHATLYWYQQILGQGPKLLIQFQNNGVVDDSQLPKDRFSAERLKGVDSTLKIQPAKLEDSAVYLCASSPVATNERLFFGSGTQLSVL.